This is a list of T cell receptor beta chains from one sample in a study of chemoradiotherapy in HPV16-positive cancers. Assay: immunoSEQ multiplex PCR; the TCRdb copy retains only in-frame clones and omits some. The sample contains some 30,000 clones, about 80% of which appear only once. The starting material was blood, obtained from a patient who underwent chemoradiotherapy. These receptors were collected from a human donor with HPV-associated anogenital cancer. CDR3s include the opening cysteine and the closing phenylalanine or tryptophan. Fields, in order: V gene, D gene, clone size, J gene, CDR3 length, CDR3 protein, CDR3 DNA. The D gene is left open where the match is weak. Where a row states a size, it is once, few, many or the class of an expanded clone; other rows omit it.

V gene: TRBV6-5
D gene: .
clone size: .
J gene: TRBJ1-4
CDR3 length: 15
CDR3 protein: CASSYSGTGNEKLFF
CDR3 DNA: TGTGCCAGCAGTTACTCGGGGACGGGTAATGAAAAACTGTTTTTT

V gene: TRBV5-1
D gene: .
clone size: once
J gene: TRBJ2-5
CDR3 length: 14
CDR3 protein: CASSSDKTTKTQYF
CDR3 DNA: TGCGCCAGCAGCTCCGACAAGACAACAAAGACCCAGTACTTC

V gene: TRBV5-4
D gene: .
clone size: .
J gene: TRBJ2-5
CDR3 length: 15
CDR3 protein: CASSPGQPRGETQYF
CDR3 DNA: TGTGCCAGCAGCCCCGGTCAGCCGCGGGGTGAGACCCAGTACTTC

V gene: TRBV19
D gene: .
clone size: few
J gene: TRBJ1-5
CDR3 length: 13
CDR3 protein: CASSTGRGQPQHF
CDR3 DNA: TGTGCCAGTTCGACGGGACGGGGACAGCCCCAGCATTTT

V gene: TRBV18
D gene: .
clone size: .
J gene: TRBJ2-5
CDR3 length: 14
CDR3 protein: CASSPLTDPETQYF
CDR3 DNA: TGTGCCAGCTCACCCTTGACAGACCCTGAGACCCAGTACTTC

V gene: TRBV19
D gene: .
clone size: .
J gene: TRBJ2-1
CDR3 length: 16
CDR3 protein: CASSIAPGYYYNEQFF
CDR3 DNA: TGTGCCAGTAGTATTGCGCCAGGGTATTATTACAATGAGCAGTTCTTC

V gene: TRBV10-3
D gene: TRBD1
clone size: .
J gene: TRBJ1-4
CDR3 length: 16
CDR3 protein: CAISEASGGTNEKLFF
CDR3 DNA: TGTGCCATCAGTGAGGCCTCAGGGGGGACTAATGAAAAACTGTTTTTT

V gene: TRBV5-1
D gene: .
clone size: .
J gene: TRBJ1-1
CDR3 length: 16
CDR3 protein: CASSLANMGRRDEAFF
CDR3 DNA: TGCGCCAGCAGCTTGGCCAATATGGGGCGACGGGATGAAGCTTTCTTT

V gene: TRBV19
D gene: .
clone size: .
J gene: TRBJ1-2
CDR3 length: 16
CDR3 protein: CASSIVAGISGYGYTF
CDR3 DNA: TGTGCCAGTAGTATAGTGGCAGGGATCTCCGGCTATGGCTACACCTTC

V gene: TRBV19
D gene: TRBD2
clone size: .
J gene: TRBJ2-7
CDR3 length: 15
CDR3 protein: CASSMFSGGTYEQYF
CDR3 DNA: TGTGCCAGTAGTATGTTTAGCGGGGGCACCTACGAGCAGTACTTC

V gene: TRBV5-4
D gene: .
clone size: .
J gene: TRBJ2-7
CDR3 length: 12
CDR3 protein: CASSLWASEQYF
CDR3 DNA: TGTGCCAGCAGCCTTTGGGCCTCCGAGCAGTACTTC

V gene: TRBV18
D gene: TRBD1
clone size: few
J gene: TRBJ2-2
CDR3 length: 15
CDR3 protein: CASSPGGQGTGELFF
CDR3 DNA: TGTGCCAGCTCACCGGGGGGACAGGGCACCGGGGAGCTGTTTTTT

V gene: TRBV5-1
D gene: TRBD1
clone size: .
J gene: TRBJ2-1
CDR3 length: 15
CDR3 protein: CASSSTGGSYNEQFF
CDR3 DNA: TGCGCCAGCAGCTCGACAGGGGGCTCCTACAATGAGCAGTTCTTC

V gene: TRBV10-3
D gene: .
clone size: .
J gene: TRBJ1-1
CDR3 length: 12
CDR3 protein: CAISEWGEEAFF
CDR3 DNA: TGTGCCATCAGTGAGTGGGGGGAGGAAGCTTTCTTT

V gene: TRBV29-1
D gene: .
clone size: .
J gene: TRBJ1-4
CDR3 length: 14
CDR3 protein: CSAKSGGTNEKLFF
CDR3 DNA: TGCAGCGCAAAGAGTGGGGGCACTAATGAAAAACTGTTTTTT

V gene: TRBV18
D gene: .
clone size: .
J gene: TRBJ1-1
CDR3 length: 15
CDR3 protein: CASSPSPGGLTEAFF
CDR3 DNA: TGTGCCAGCTCACCGTCCCCGGGGGGGCTGACTGAAGCTTTCTTT

V gene: TRBV2
D gene: .
clone size: few
J gene: TRBJ1-1
CDR3 length: 13
CDR3 protein: CASSGDPRAEAFF
CDR3 DNA: TGTGCCAGCAGTGGGGACCCTCGGGCTGAAGCTTTCTTT

V gene: TRBV6-1
D gene: .
clone size: .
J gene: TRBJ2-7
CDR3 length: 15
CDR3 protein: CASSEAGGASYEQYF
CDR3 DNA: TGTGCCAGCAGTGAAGCGGGGGGCGCCTCCTACGAGCAGTACTTC

V gene: TRBV25-1
D gene: .
clone size: .
J gene: TRBJ2-1
CDR3 length: 15
CDR3 protein: CASSEYLLGGHEQFF
CDR3 DNA: TGTGCCAGCAGTGAATATTTATTAGGTGGCCATGAGCAGTTCTTC

V gene: TRBV15
D gene: .
clone size: .
J gene: TRBJ1-1
CDR3 length: 13
CDR3 protein: CATSRDGTVQAFF
CDR3 DNA: TGTGCCACCAGCAGAGATGGAACAGTACAAGCTTTCTTT

V gene: TRBV5-4
D gene: .
clone size: .
J gene: TRBJ1-1
CDR3 length: 12
CDR3 protein: CASSLRGTEAFF
CDR3 DNA: TGTGCCAGCAGCTTACGTGGCACTGAAGCTTTCTTT

V gene: TRBV19
D gene: TRBD1
clone size: once
J gene: TRBJ1-6
CDR3 length: 16
CDR3 protein: CASSPSSRGYNSPLHF
CDR3 DNA: TGTGCCAGTAGTCCCTCCTCCAGGGGGTATAATTCACCCCTCCACTTT

V gene: TRBV30
D gene: .
clone size: few
J gene: TRBJ1-3
CDR3 length: 13
CDR3 protein: CAWSVGSGNTIYF
CDR3 DNA: TGTGCCTGGAGTGTAGGCTCTGGAAACACCATATATTTT

V gene: TRBV4-3
D gene: .
clone size: .
J gene: TRBJ2-7
CDR3 length: 15
CDR3 protein: CASSQDPTVSYEQYF
CDR3 DNA: TGCGCCAGCAGCCAAGATCCGACAGTTTCCTACGAGCAGTACTTC

V gene: TRBV30
D gene: TRBD2
clone size: .
J gene: TRBJ2-3
CDR3 length: 14
CDR3 protein: CAWNLAGSIDTQYF
CDR3 DNA: TGTGCCTGGAACCTAGCGGGGTCGATAGATACGCAGTATTTT

V gene: TRBV9
D gene: .
clone size: .
J gene: TRBJ2-7
CDR3 length: 15
CDR3 protein: CASSLNPGVEYEQYF
CDR3 DNA: TGTGCCAGCAGCCTAAATCCGGGGGTTGAGTACGAGCAGTACTTC

V gene: TRBV2
D gene: TRBD1
clone size: .
J gene: TRBJ1-5
CDR3 length: 14
CDR3 protein: CASSGGQGNQPQHF
CDR3 DNA: TGTGCCAGCAGTGGGGGACAGGGAAATCAGCCCCAGCATTTT

V gene: TRBV5-1
D gene: .
clone size: .
J gene: TRBJ1-1
CDR3 length: 15
CDR3 protein: CASSTGWGVNTEAFF
CDR3 DNA: TGCGCCAGCAGCACTGGGTGGGGGGTGAACACTGAAGCTTTCTTT

V gene: TRBV6-5
D gene: .
clone size: .
J gene: TRBJ1-1
CDR3 length: 16
CDR3 protein: CASSFILITGNTEAFF
CDR3 DNA: TGTGCCAGCAGTTTCATCCTTATTACAGGGAACACTGAAGCTTTCTTT

V gene: TRBV6-5
D gene: .
clone size: few
J gene: TRBJ1-1
CDR3 length: 13
CDR3 protein: CASRTPRATEAFF
CDR3 DNA: TGTGCCAGCAGAACTCCCAGGGCCACTGAAGCTTTCTTT

V gene: TRBV30
D gene: .
clone size: once
J gene: TRBJ1-5
CDR3 length: 15
CDR3 protein: CAWSAPRAGNQPQHF
CDR3 DNA: TGTGCCTGGAGTGCTCCCCGGGCTGGCAATCAGCCCCAGCATTTT

V gene: TRBV13
D gene: TRBD1
clone size: .
J gene: TRBJ2-2
CDR3 length: 19
CDR3 protein: CASSFAGQGASSMGGELFF
CDR3 DNA: TGTGCCAGCAGCTTTGCAGGACAGGGGGCCTCCTCTATGGGAGGGGAGCTGTTTTTT

V gene: TRBV11-3
D gene: .
clone size: .
J gene: TRBJ2-6
CDR3 length: 16
CDR3 protein: CASSSSGGAGANVLTF
CDR3 DNA: TGTGCCAGCAGCTCCTCAGGGGGGGCTGGGGCCAACGTCCTGACTTTC

V gene: TRBV6-1
D gene: .
clone size: few
J gene: TRBJ1-3
CDR3 length: 15
CDR3 protein: CASSGGPRSGNTIYF
CDR3 DNA: TGTGCCAGCAGTGGGGGACCGCGCTCTGGAAACACCATATATTTT

V gene: TRBV7-2
D gene: TRBD2
clone size: .
J gene: TRBJ2-7
CDR3 length: 15
CDR3 protein: CASSFPTSGGDEQYF
CDR3 DNA: TGTGCCAGCAGCTTCCCCACTAGCGGGGGCGACGAGCAGTACTTC

V gene: TRBV6-5
D gene: TRBD2
clone size: .
J gene: TRBJ2-1
CDR3 length: 14
CDR3 protein: CASSPRLAGNEQFF
CDR3 DNA: TGTGCCAGCAGTCCCCGGCTAGCGGGGAATGAGCAGTTCTTC

V gene: TRBV30
D gene: TRBD1
clone size: .
J gene: TRBJ2-6
CDR3 length: 18
CDR3 protein: CAWSVRRQGLSGANVLTF
CDR3 DNA: TGTGCCTGGAGTGTACGTCGACAGGGGCTTTCTGGGGCCAACGTCCTGACTTTC

V gene: TRBV11-3
D gene: TRBD2
clone size: .
J gene: TRBJ2-4
CDR3 length: 15
CDR3 protein: CASSLDSGAKNIQYF
CDR3 DNA: TGTGCCAGCAGCTTAGATAGCGGGGCCAAAAACATTCAGTACTTC

V gene: TRBV11-3
D gene: .
clone size: .
J gene: TRBJ2-4
CDR3 length: 14
CDR3 protein: CASSSGIAKNIQYF
CDR3 DNA: TGTGCCAGCAGTTCGGGGATAGCCAAAAACATTCAGTACTTC

V gene: TRBV5-1
D gene: TRBD1
clone size: .
J gene: TRBJ2-7
CDR3 length: 14
CDR3 protein: CASSRDSLSYEQYF
CDR3 DNA: TGCGCCAGCAGCCGGGACAGCCTCTCCTACGAGCAGTACTTC

V gene: TRBV7-2
D gene: TRBD2
clone size: few
J gene: TRBJ2-3
CDR3 length: 16
CDR3 protein: CASRPTSGGGTDTQYF
CDR3 DNA: TGTGCCAGCAGACCTACTAGCGGGGGGGGCACAGATACGCAGTATTTT

V gene: TRBV5-4
D gene: .
clone size: .
J gene: TRBJ1-3
CDR3 length: 13
CDR3 protein: CASSSVSGNTIYF
CDR3 DNA: TGTGCCAGCAGCTCCGTCTCTGGAAACACCATATATTTT

V gene: TRBV6-6
D gene: TRBD1
clone size: .
J gene: TRBJ2-7
CDR3 length: 14
CDR3 protein: CASSYEARGSEQYF
CDR3 DNA: TGTGCCAGCAGTTACGAAGCCAGGGGGTCCGAGCAGTACTTC

V gene: TRBV5-6
D gene: .
clone size: few
J gene: TRBJ2-3
CDR3 length: 16
CDR3 protein: CASSPLYQESTDTQYF
CDR3 DNA: TGTGCCAGCAGCCCCCTTTATCAGGAATCCACAGATACGCAGTATTTT

V gene: TRBV29-1
D gene: .
clone size: .
J gene: TRBJ2-3
CDR3 length: 14
CDR3 protein: CSVPQGPLGDTQYF
CDR3 DNA: TGCAGCGTGCCTCAGGGGCCCCTCGGAGATACGCAGTATTTT

V gene: TRBV5-1
D gene: .
clone size: .
J gene: TRBJ1-1
CDR3 length: 13
CDR3 protein: CASSLGIGAEAFF
CDR3 DNA: TGCGCCAGCAGCTTGGGTATTGGCGCTGAAGCTTTCTTT

V gene: TRBV2
D gene: .
clone size: .
J gene: TRBJ2-3
CDR3 length: 15
CDR3 protein: CASSVNQLGADTQYF
CDR3 DNA: TGTGCCAGCAGTGTGAACCAATTGGGGGCAGATACGCAGTATTTT

V gene: TRBV11-1
D gene: .
clone size: .
J gene: TRBJ2-1
CDR3 length: 15
CDR3 protein: CASSLAGGRWNEQFF
CDR3 DNA: TGTGCCAGCAGCTTAGCGGGGGGCCGGTGGAATGAGCAGTTCTTC

V gene: TRBV7-9
D gene: TRBD1
clone size: .
J gene: TRBJ2-5
CDR3 length: 15
CDR3 protein: CASSSGQGKWETQYF
CDR3 DNA: TGTGCCAGCAGCTCAGGACAGGGGAAGTGGGAGACCCAGTACTTC

V gene: TRBV27
D gene: .
clone size: .
J gene: TRBJ1-6
CDR3 length: 16
CDR3 protein: CASSLSPSSYNSPLHF
CDR3 DNA: TGTGCCAGCAGTTTATCGCCTAGCTCCTATAATTCACCCCTCCACTTT

V gene: TRBV27
D gene: .
clone size: .
J gene: TRBJ2-5
CDR3 length: 13
CDR3 protein: CASSLRRKETQYF
CDR3 DNA: TGTGCCAGCAGTTTAAGGAGGAAAGAGACCCAGTACTTC

V gene: TRBV5-6
D gene: TRBD2
clone size: .
J gene: TRBJ2-5
CDR3 length: 15
CDR3 protein: CASSLGLAGQETQYF
CDR3 DNA: TGTGCCAGCAGCTTGGGACTAGCGGGCCAAGAGACCCAGTACTTC